Sequencing of this T cell receptor (beta chain) was carried out in a study of metastatic and nonmetastatic thyroid tumors. This clone was detected a few times. TCRdb re-clonotyped the PCR reads via MiXCR. The table records 13,000 or so clones, 23% of them present only once. The CDR3 extends over 13 amino acids. CDR1 is LGHDT, CDR2 YNNKEL, per germline (reference sequence). With 1 base removed from V and 5 bases from J, the gap between germline ends came to 9 bases. No treatment had been given to any patient before thyroid surgery. The chain joins TRBV3-1 to TRBJ2-7, with TRBD2 as a possible D gene (5 bases). The sample was adjacent normal tissue. The sequence was obtained from a female donor with papillary thyroid cancer or a benign thyroid nodule (not recorded which). Some clones in this sample may be carry-over from other donors' samples. CDR3 amino acids: CASSQGLEDEQYF. The CDR3 bases are TGTGCCAGCAGCCAAGGTTTGGAGGACGAGCAGTACTTC.